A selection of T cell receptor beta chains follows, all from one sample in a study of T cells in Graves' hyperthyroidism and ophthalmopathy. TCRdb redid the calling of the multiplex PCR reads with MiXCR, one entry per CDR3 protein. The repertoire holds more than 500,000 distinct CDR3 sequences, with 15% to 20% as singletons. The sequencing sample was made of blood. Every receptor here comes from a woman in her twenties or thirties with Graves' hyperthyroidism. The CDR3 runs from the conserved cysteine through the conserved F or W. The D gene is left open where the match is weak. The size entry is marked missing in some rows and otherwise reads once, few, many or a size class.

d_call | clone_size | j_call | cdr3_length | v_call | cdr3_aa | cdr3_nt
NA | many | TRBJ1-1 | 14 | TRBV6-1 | CASSIRAGHTEAFF | TGTGCCAGCAGCATCCGGGCGGGGCACACTGAAGCTTTCTTT
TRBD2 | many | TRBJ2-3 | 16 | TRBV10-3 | CAISGGPAGAPDTQYF | TGTGCCATCAGTGGAGGTCCAGCGGGAGCACCAGATACGCAGTATTTT
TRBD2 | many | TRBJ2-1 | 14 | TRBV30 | CAWSVTGGPDEQFF | TGTGCCTGGAGTGTAACGGGAGGGCCCGATGAGCAGTTCTTC
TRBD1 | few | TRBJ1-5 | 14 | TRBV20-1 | CSAEQGQGNQPQHF | TGCAGTGCTGAACAGGGACAGGGCAATCAGCCCCAGCATTTT
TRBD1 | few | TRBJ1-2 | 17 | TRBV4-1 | CASSQDHTGGVSYGYTF | TGCGCCAGCAGCCAAGATCACACAGGGGGGGTGAGCTATGGCTACACCTTC
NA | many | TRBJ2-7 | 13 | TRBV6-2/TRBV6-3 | CASRWGSSYEQYF | TGTGCCAGCAGATGGGGGAGCTCCTACGAGCAGTACTTC
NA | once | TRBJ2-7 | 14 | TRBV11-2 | CAGSQDPGTHEQYF | TGTGCCGGCAGCCAAGACCCAGGGACGCACGAGCAGTACTTC
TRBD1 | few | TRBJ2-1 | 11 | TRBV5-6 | CASSRDRGQFF | TGTGCCAGCAGTAGGGACAGGGGGCAGTTCTTC
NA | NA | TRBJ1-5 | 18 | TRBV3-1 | CASSQPAKSPDSNQPQHF | TGTGCCAGCAGCCAACCTGCCAAGTCTCCGGACAGCAATCAGCCCCAGCATTTT
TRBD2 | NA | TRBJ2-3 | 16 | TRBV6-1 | CASRAPGLAGADTQYF | TGTGCCAGCAGGGCCCCGGGACTAGCGGGAGCAGATACGCAGTATTTT
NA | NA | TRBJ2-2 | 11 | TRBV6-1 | CASRETGELFF | TGTGCCAGCAGGGAAACCGGGGAGCTGTTTTTT
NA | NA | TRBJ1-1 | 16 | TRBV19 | CASSISTVTVNTEAFF | TGTGCCAGTAGTATTTCCACAGTCACTGTGAACACTGAAGCTTTCTTT
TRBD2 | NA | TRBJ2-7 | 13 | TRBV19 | CVSSGRATGEQYF | TGTGTCAGTAGCGGGAGGGCCACGGGCGAGCAGTACTTC
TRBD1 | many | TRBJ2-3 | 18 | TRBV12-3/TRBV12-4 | CASSLGSRGQGSADTQYF | TGTGCCAGCAGTTTAGGGAGCCGGGGACAGGGGAGTGCAGATACGCAGTATTTT
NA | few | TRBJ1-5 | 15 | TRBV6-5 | CASSYPDSTGQPQHF | TGTGCCAGCAGTTACCCTGACAGTACGGGGCAGCCCCAGCATTTT
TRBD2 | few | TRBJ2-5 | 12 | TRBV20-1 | CSAEAGVETQYF | TGCAGTGCTGAAGCGGGAGTAGAGACCCAGTACTTC
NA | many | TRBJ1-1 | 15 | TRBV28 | CASSKASLSDTEAFF | TGTGCCAGCAGTAAGGCCTCCCTCTCGGACACTGAAGCTTTCTTT
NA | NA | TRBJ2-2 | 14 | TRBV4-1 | CASSQGYGAGELFF | TGCGCCAGCAGCCAAGGATATGGCGCCGGGGAGCTGTTTTTT
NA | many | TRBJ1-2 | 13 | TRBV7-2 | CASSLAPNYGYTF | TGTGCCAGCAGCTTAGCGCCGAACTATGGCTACACCTTC
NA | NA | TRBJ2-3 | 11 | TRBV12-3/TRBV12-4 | CASVLRDTQYF | TGTGCCAGTGTACTGAGGGATACGCAGTATTTT
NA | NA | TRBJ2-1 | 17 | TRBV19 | CASRGGGGGSTYNEQFF | TGTGCCAGTAGAGGGGGGGGAGGAGGGAGCACCTACAATGAGCAGTTCTTC
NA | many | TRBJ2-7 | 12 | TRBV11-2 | CASSRRTYEQYF | TGTGCCAGCAGCAGGCGGACCTACGAGCAGTACTTC
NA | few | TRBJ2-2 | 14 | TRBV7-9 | CASMVGLNTGELFF | TGTGCCAGCATGGTCGGATTGAACACCGGGGAGCTGTTTTTT
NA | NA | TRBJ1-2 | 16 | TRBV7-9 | CASSVETGIVGYGYTF | TGCGCCAGCAGTGTCGAAACAGGGATTGTCGGCTATGGCTACACCTTC
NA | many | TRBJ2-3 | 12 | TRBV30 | CAWSHKRDTQYF | TGTGCCTGGAGTCATAAACGGGATACGCAGTATTTT
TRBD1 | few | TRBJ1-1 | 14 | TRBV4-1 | CASSHMTGLGEAFF | TGCGCCAGCAGCCATATGACAGGGCTGGGTGAAGCTTTCTTT
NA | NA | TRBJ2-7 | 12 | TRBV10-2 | CASSELRSEQYF | TGCGCCAGCAGTGAGTTAAGGTCGGAGCAGTACTTC
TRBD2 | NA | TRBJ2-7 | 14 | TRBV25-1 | CASSTSGTSSEQYF | TGTGCCAGCAGCACCTCCGGGACTAGCAGCGAGCAGTACTTC
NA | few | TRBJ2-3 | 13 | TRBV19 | CASSMYNTDTQYF | TGTGCCAGTAGTATGTACAACACAGATACGCAGTATTTT
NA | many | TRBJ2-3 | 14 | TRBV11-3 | CASSLVADTDTQYF | TGTGCCAGCAGCTTGGTAGCAGACACAGATACGCAGTATTTT
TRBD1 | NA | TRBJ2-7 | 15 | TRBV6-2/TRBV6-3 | CASSHPRQGPYEQYF | TGTGCCAGCAGCCACCCCAGACAGGGGCCCTACGAGCAGTACTTC
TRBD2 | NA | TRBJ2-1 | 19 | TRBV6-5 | CASSYSAGGSRVRSNEQFF | TGTGCCAGCAGTTACTCAGCGGGAGGGAGTCGGGTCCGATCTAATGAGCAGTTCTTC
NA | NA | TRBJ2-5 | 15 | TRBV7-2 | CASSYIADPQETQYF | TGTGCCAGCAGCTATATAGCGGATCCCCAAGAGACCCAGTACTTC
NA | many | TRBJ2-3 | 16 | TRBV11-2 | CASSSVGAERTDTQYF | TGTGCCAGCAGCTCAGTAGGTGCGGAGCGGACAGATACGCAGTATTTT
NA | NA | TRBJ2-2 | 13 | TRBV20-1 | CSARDWVTGELFF | TGCAGTGCCCGGGACTGGGTCACCGGGGAGCTGTTTTTT
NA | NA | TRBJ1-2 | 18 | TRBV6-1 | CASGSLGGTFRPNYGYTF | TGTGCCAGCGGGTCCCTAGGCGGGACTTTCCGGCCCAACTATGGCTACACCTTC
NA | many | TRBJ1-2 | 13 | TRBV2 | CASNTDGDYGYTF | TGTGCCAGCAACACGGACGGAGACTATGGCTACACCTTC
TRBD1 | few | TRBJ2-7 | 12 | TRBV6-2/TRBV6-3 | CASSRQGAEQYF | TGTGCCAGCAGTCGACAGGGGGCGGAGCAGTACTTC
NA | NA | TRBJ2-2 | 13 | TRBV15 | CATSLLNTGELFF | TGTGCCACCAGCCTTTTAAACACCGGGGAGCTGTTTTTT
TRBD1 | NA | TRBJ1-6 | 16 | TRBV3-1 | CASSAGTVVLGSPLHF | TGTGCCAGCAGTGCCGGGACAGTCGTCTTAGGTTCACCCCTCCACTTT
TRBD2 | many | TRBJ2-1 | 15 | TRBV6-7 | CASRELAGGPNEQFF | TGTGCCAGCAGGGAACTAGCGGGAGGACCCAATGAGCAGTTCTTC